This TCR beta chain was observed in a study of shared clonotypes between healthy human individuals (dated by TCRdb to about 2020). General notes on the study: The cohort comprised two women and a few men aged 18 to 49 years. Libraries were prepared and TCR repertoires were sequenced by different laboratories using diverse techniques, in order to increase sequencing depth and limit assay-specific biases. For each donor, three plates each were used for CD4 naive and CD4 memory, two plates were used for CD8 naive, and one plate was used for CD8 memory. Leukapheresis yielded between about 0.9 and 10 billion PBMCs per donor. To estimate repertoire size and how much clonotype sharing occurs between individuals, the study deeply sequenced the blood TCR repertoires of several healthy adults. What the work shows at the level of the full study, not this receptor alone: Sampling was limited to blood, and TCR repertoires in tissue likely differ from TCR repertoires in blood. About 5% of naive CD4, 3.5% of naive CD8, approximately 2.2% of memory CD4, and about 0.4% of memory CD8 clonotypes were shared across a handful of donors. Clonotypes shared by all four sorted-subset donors showed higher generation probabilities than non-shared clonotypes. Naive subsets generally had larger estimated clonotype richness than memory subsets did. Based on pairwise subsampling, the degree of clonotype sharing among donors was expected to be affected by sequencing depth. Even with the large sequencing depth, rarefaction of the sorted-subset datasets indicated that sequencing was incomplete. Because the study included only a small number of donors, the genetic and exposure-history diversity represented was limited.

The germline V gene encodes CDR1 SGHAT and CDR2 FQDESV (reference sequence). Trimming at the junction amounts to 1 base on V and 2 bases on J, and the germline ends lie 6 bases apart. Measured from the cysteine to the phenylalanine, the CDR3 is 13 residues long. Just CDR3 DNA is preserved here, 39 bases in frame from base 1. Using the deep immunoSEQ assay, TCR CDR3 regions were amplified from genomic DNA by multiplex PCR. For each cell subset, the extracted genomic DNA was distributed evenly across all wells of several immunoSEQ 96-well plates, and each plate served as one replicate. For sorted subsets, 150 to 250 ng genomic DNA, equal to tens of thousands of T cell genomes, was loaded into each replicate PCR. The purified libraries were quantified using a Qubit 3.0 fluorometer, sized with a Bioanalyzer 2100, and then quantified again using the KAPA Library Quantification kit. Every immunoSEQ 96-well plate was sequenced on a separate single-read 150-cycle Illumina NextSeq 550 flow cell. In the paper's pipeline: Because the immunoSEQ output held only junctional sequences and lacked quality scores, the filtering could not match the filtering applied to full-length reads. To assign V/J genes and CDR3, sequences were annotated using PyIR, a Python wrapper for IgBLAST v1.9, with IMGT germline references. Reads with weak V/J assignments (E-value above 1e-6), missing CDR3, stop codons, out-of-frame junctions, or ambiguous translated residues were removed. V3J clonotypes were defined as sequences sharing an identical inferred V gene, J gene, and CDR3 amino acid sequence. Percentage overlap between repertoires was calculated by dividing the number of shared unique clonotypes by the size of the smaller repertoire. Repertoire richness was assessed with RTK rarefaction, the Chao1 estimator, and Recon v2.1 estimates of unobserved clonotypes. Generation probabilities for all TCRbeta clonotypes obtained by the gDNA method from several donors were computed using OLGA. Here the immuneACCESS table is served through TCRdb, limited to in-frame sequences with V and J called. Missing clones are a known gap in these copies; in checked studies unresolved V genes cover under half, and the rest lacks a known reason. That table gives V, J and clone size, and the DNA gave D and trimming. This sample has about 2.3 million clones in its table, and under 95% of those were observed once. The ten largest clonotypes hold 0.37% of the sample.

The donors were healthy, HIV-negative adults who had no recently reported acute infections or vaccinations. Every donor was a Caucasian adult residing in Nashville, Tennessee, USA. CD4+ T cells were enriched by magnetic negative selection; naive cells were then positively selected on CD45RA, and the negative fraction formed the memory subset. After blood collection by leukapheresis, PBMCs were isolated using Ficoll-Histopaque density gradient centrifugation and then cryopreserved in the vapor phase of liquid nitrogen. Analytical flow cytometry was used to check the purity and quantity of each magnetically sorted T cell population. Genomic DNA was isolated from every sorted fraction and measured by UV absorbance on a Nanodrop 2000c. Remarks on this clone: The antigen it binds to is not known. No much larger clone exists at a distance of one base, and base qualities are not known.

The sequence came from a man aged 18 to 29 in good health. Some clones in this sample may be carry-over from other donors' samples. The material sequenced was naive CD4+ T cells from PBMCs. Sample cell subset or site, as interpreted from the label and publication: CD45RA+ positively selected. The chain is encoded by TRBV11-1 joined to TRBJ2-7, with no reliable assignment of the D segment. CDR3 sequence: CASSLEVTYEQYF. The nucleotide sequence is TGTGCCAGCAGCTTAGAGGTGACCTACGAGCAGTACTTC.